These 8 T cell receptor beta chains originate from one sample sequenced in a study of blood T cell repertoires in COVID-19. Sequencing was performed with immunoSEQ multiplex PCR; in TCRdb, only in-frame clones are kept and a portion is missing. Of a few hundred thousand clones in the sample, about four fifths are singletons; the top ten hold less than 5.5%. Sequencing input: PBMCs or T cells enriched from blood (not recorded which). These receptors originate from a man between 40 and 49 years old who had been exposed to COVID-19.

A word on this clone: This sample includes further DNA sequences coding for the same CDR3. The J gene is TRBJ1-5, the V gene TRBV19, with 9 nucleotides matching TRBD1. Trimming removed 4 bases from V and 7 bases from J; junction bases left unmatched: 8. The CDR3 has 15 residues. The germline gives CDR1 LNHDA, CDR2 SQIVND (reference sequence). The CDR3 nucleotides read TGTGCCAGTAGTACAACAGGGGGCGCGGGGCAGCCCCAGCATTTT. Its translation: CASSTTGGAGQPQHF.

The rearrangement uses TRBV7-3 and TRBJ2-1, with D possibly being TRBD1 (5 bases). The CDR3 is 15 residues long. Trimming removed 5 bases at V and 7 bases at J, with 18 bases between. The germline V gene encodes CDR1 SGHTA and CDR2 FQGTGA. This CDR3 reads CASSAGQGGKNEQFF. CDR3 nucleotide sequence: TGTGCCAGCAGCGCAGGGCAGGGTGGCAAGAATGAGCAGTTCTTC.

The gene calls are TRBV6-5 and TRBJ2-7; 10 positions match TRBD2. Germline CDR1 reads MNHEY; CDR2 reads SVGAGI. This CDR3 comprises 15 residues. Unmatched junction bases numbered 11, after V lost 6 bases and J lost 6 bases. CDR3 DNA sequence: TGTGCCAGCAGATCACTCCTAGCGGGAGTAGGCGAGCAGTACTTC. This translates into CASRSLLAGVGEQYF.

This clone was detected only a few times. The V call is TRBV27, the J call TRBJ1-5, with D maybe TRBD1 (6 bases). Germline CDR1 MNHEY, CDR2 SMNVEV (reference sequence). Trimming stripped 5 bases from V and 3 bases from J, with 11 bases between. This CDR3 region has 14 residues. CDR3 sequence (DNA): TGTGCCAGCAGTCCCGGACAGAACAATCAGCCCCAGCATTTT. Encoded protein: CASSPGQNNQPQHF.

This CDR3 reads CASSLLRGGDEQYF. In DNA form, the CDR3 reads TGTGCCAGCAGTTTATTACGTGGGGGGGACGAGCAGTACTTC. V gene TRBV27 combines with J gene TRBJ2-7; 7 nucleotides align to TRBD2. The CDR3 contains 14 residues. With 1 base clipped from V and 5 bases from J, the junction kept 5 bases outside the gene matches. The germline V gene encodes CDR1 MNHEY and CDR2 SMNVEV (reference sequence).

This sequence joins TRBV19 and TRBJ2-1; perhaps TRBD2 as D (6 bases). Germline CDR1 LNHDA, CDR2 SQIVND (reference sequence). The CDR3 runs to 15 residues. V was trimmed by 5 bases and J by 8 bases, leaving 19 bases between them. CDR3 DNA sequence: TGTGCCAGTAGTGTCCCTAGCGTAGTTAGGGATGAGCAGTTCTTC. The encoded protein is CASSVPSVVRDEQFF.

The chain couples TRBV3-1 (or the pseudogene TRBV3-2) to TRBJ2-7; 11 nucleotides agree with TRBD2. Germline values: CDR1 LGHDT, CDR2 YNNKEL (reference sequence). J lost 7 bases, V lost 8 bases, and 10 bases had no gene match. The CDR3 is made up of 14 amino acids. Here the CDR3 DNA reads TGTGCCAGCCTTGGGACTAGCGGAACTTCGGAGCAGTACTTC. Amino acid sequence: CASLGTSGTSEQYF.

The chain is built from TRBV24-1 and TRBJ2-3, with 7 bases identical to TRBD2. Germline V CDR1 and CDR2: KGHDR, SFDVKD. The CDR3 is made up of 14 amino acids. J gave up 1 base and V 11 bases, and 8 bases lay outside the gene matches. CDR3 nucleotide sequence: TGTGCCATCGGGGGGAGAGGTGGCACAGATACGCAGTATTTT. Translated: CAIGGRGGTDTQYF.